Presented here are 18 T cell receptor beta chains from one specimen sequenced in a study of cytomegalovirus exposure and HLA in healthy donors. A multiplex PCR was run with 60 Vbeta primers and 13 Jbeta primers. Profiled with immunoSEQ multiplex PCR; TCRdb holds only in-frame clones, not every one. Of about 140,000 clones in the sample, roughly 72% were seen once. The sequencing sample was made of PBMCs. The source is a man aged 40-49 years in good health and CMV-seronegative.

V is TRBV5-6 and J is TRBJ1-4; 8 nucleotides line up with TRBD1. With 4 bases clipped from V and 8 bases from J, the junction kept 7 bases outside the gene matches. Germline loops: CDR1 SGHDT, CDR2 YYEEEE. The CDR3 spans 14 residues. Here the CDR3 reads CASSLGQGLEKLFF. The CDR3, as DNA: TGTGCCAGCAGCCTCGGACAGGGTCTAGAAAAACTGTTTTTT.

The CDR3 region has the DNA TGCGCCAGCAGCTTGGAAGGGGCCACTAGCACAGATACGCAGTATTTT. Its translation is CASSLEGATSTDTQYF. V and J are TRBV5-1 and TRBJ2-3, with TRBD1 as a possible D gene (5 bases). The CDR3 consists of 16 residues. V lost 0 bases, J lost 0 bases, and 11 bases lay in between. Germline assignment: CDR1 SGHRS and CDR2 YFSETQ.

This clone was observed a handful of times. J is TRBJ2-1 and V is TRBV12-5; 15 bases align to TRBD2. There are 15 residues in the CDR3. CDR1 and CDR2 from the germline V gene are LGHNT and FRNRAP. V lost 7 bases to trimming and J lost 7 bases; unmatched junction nucleotides: 5. CDR3 in amino acids: CASASGTSGGNEQFF. The CDR3 region has the DNA TGTGCTAGTGCTTCCGGGACTAGCGGGGGGAATGAGCAGTTCTTC.

The chain has TRBV7-7 and TRBJ2-5; 13 nucleotides match TRBD2. CDR3 length: 16 amino acids. Unmatched junction bases numbered 7, after V lost 5 bases and J lost 4 bases. From germline, CDR1 is SSHAT and CDR2 FNYEAQ (reference sequence). The CDR3 reads CASSPWTSGGAETQYF. In nucleotides, the CDR3 is TGTGCCAGCAGCCCGTGGACTAGCGGGGGAGCAGAGACCCAGTACTTC.

The chain employs TRBV9 and TRBJ2-3; weak D call: TRBD2 (7 bases). Germline CDR1 SGDLS, CDR2 YYNGEE. The CDR3 loop spans 16 amino acids. With 4 bases removed from V and 2 bases from J, the gap between germline ends came to 17 bases. The CDR3 nucleotides are TGTGCCAGCAGCCCAAGGGGGGGGGACTACACAGATACGCAGTATTTT. The encoded protein is CASSPRGGDYTDTQYF.

This chain joins TRBV7-2 and TRBJ2-3, with a weak D call TRBD1 (5 bases). CDR3 length equals 13 residues. Looked up from germline, CDR1 is SGHTA and CDR2 is FQGNSA. Trimming removed 6 bases at V and 4 bases at J, with 11 bases between. The CDR3 sequence is CASSTQGSDTQYF. CDR3 in DNA: TGTGCCAGCAGTACCCAGGGTTCAGATACGCAGTATTTT.

The gene calls are TRBV7-6 and TRBJ2-5; TRBD1 is a possible D gene (6 bases). Trimming removed 5 bases from V and 2 bases from J, with 24 bases in between. CDR3 length equals 18 residues. Germline lookup yields CDR1 SGHVS and CDR2 FNYEAQ. CDR3 nucleotide sequence: TGTGCCAGCAGCGAAGGACCTTTACAGGGTCTGTTTCAAGAGACCCAGTACTTC. The encoded protein is CASSEGPLQGLFQETQYF.

CDR3 in amino acids: CASSLEGSGEQYF. The CDR3 nucleotides read TGCGCCAGCAGCTTGGAGGGGTCTGGGGAGCAGTACTTC. The V and J genes are TRBV5-1 and TRBJ2-7; tentative D call: TRBD1 (5 bases). V was trimmed by 0 bases and J by 7 bases, leaving 11 bases between them. This CDR3 has 13 amino acids. Germline CDR1 is SGHRS and CDR2 is YFSETQ.

This clone was detected a few times. The V and J genes are TRBV6-5 and TRBJ2-3, with D uncertain. This CDR3 region has 15 residues. V lost 0 bases and J lost 2, with 9 bases in between. The germline CDR1 and CDR2 sequences are MNHEY and SVGAGI. The CDR3 DNA follows: TGTGCCAGCAGTTACTCTGGCGCGGTCACAGATACGCAGTATTTT. Translation gives CASSYSGAVTDTQYF.

The chain is built from TRBV21-1 and TRBJ2-7; the table assigns TRBD1, which was not confirmed against the DNA. TRBV21-1 is designated a pseudogene. The CDR3 length is 16 residues. CDR3 DNA: TGTGCCAGCAGCACCACACCAACAGGGGGTTGGGACGAGCAGTACTTC. It yields the protein CASSTTPTGGWDEQYF.

V usage is TRBV5-1 and J usage is TRBJ1-4; no definite D call. V was cut by 0 bases and J by 3 bases, with 12 bases left in between. The CDR3 runs 16 residues. The germline gives CDR1 SGHRS, CDR2 YFSETQ. The CDR3, as DNA: TGCGCCAGCAGCTTGGCAGGCTCCGGGGCTAATGAAAAACTGTTTTTT. Translation: CASSLAGSGANEKLFF.

The gene calls are TRBV6-1 and TRBJ2-1; 7 bases line up with TRBD1. The CDR3 consists of 15 residues. Germline CDR1 and CDR2: MNHNS and SASEGT. V lost 10 bases, J lost 2 bases, and 11 bases stayed unmatched. DNA of the CDR3: TGTGCCACCTCCTCCTGGGACAGAACCTACAATGAGCAGTTCTTC. This gives the protein CATSSWDRTYNEQFF.

This clone was seen once. V and J are TRBV28 and TRBJ2-1, with 8 bases that match TRBD2. This CDR3 is 14 amino acids long. V was pared by 6 bases and J by 6 bases, with 7 bases of the junction left unmatched. Germline V gene sequence: CDR1 MDHEN, CDR2 SYDVKM. This CDR3 reads CASRVPGGSNEQFF. DNA for the CDR3: TGTGCCAGCAGAGTTCCGGGGGGGAGCAATGAGCAGTTCTTC.

The chain couples TRBV30 to TRBJ2-5; possibly TRBD2 for D (5 bases). The better agreement between TRBJ2-7 and the DNA end casts doubt on the J call. The CDR3 covers 13 residues. Germline V gives CDR1 GTSNPN, CDR2 SVGIG (reference sequence). CDR3 sequence: CAWSLSGGYEQYF. The CDR3 DNA sequence: TGTGCCTGGAGTCTATCTGGCGGGTACGAGCAGTACTTC.

The chain links TRBV29-1 to TRBJ2-1, with TRBD2 matching 9 bases. The V segment lost 7 bases and the J segment 0 bases; nucleotides outside the gene matches: 13. This CDR3 is 17 amino acids long. CDR1 and CDR2 (germline): SQVTM, ANQGSEA. CDR3 region: CSAVLWAGGSSYNEQFF. The DNA for the CDR3 is TGCAGCGCCGTCCTATGGGCGGGGGGGAGCTCCTACAATGAGCAGTTCTTC.

The rearrangement links TRBV5-5 to TRBJ1-5; tentative D call: TRBD1 (6 bases). Germline V gives CDR1 SGHKS, CDR2 YYEKEE (reference sequence). V lost 0 bases and J 2 bases, leaving 21 bases between the germline ends. The CDR3 has 19 amino acids. In nucleotides, the CDR3 is TGTGCCAGCAGCTTGGGGGAGTCGGGGGGCAAGGGAGGCAATCAGCCCCAGCATTTT. It specifies CASSLGESGGKGGNQPQHF.

The chain is built from TRBV11-3 and TRBJ2-5; 9 bases match TRBD1. The CDR3 runs 15 residues. Germline CDR1 and CDR2: SGHNT and YENEEA. The trim removed 5 bases at V and 3 bases at J, leaving 7 bases unmatched. CDR3 residues: CASSETTGGKETQYF. CDR3 nucleotides: TGTGCCAGCAGCGAAACGACAGGGGGAAAAGAGACCCAGTACTTC.

Worth noting for this clone: One junction end does not reproduce the germline sequence, and a read error may be involved. V gene TRBV6-1 combines with J gene TRBJ1-6, with 7 bases fitting TRBD1. In germline, CDR1 is MNHNS, CDR2 SASEGT. This CDR3 spans 15 amino acids. The CDR3, as DNA: TGTGCCAGCATTGAAGACAGGGTAACCAATTCACCCCTCCACTTT. Protein product: CASIEDRVTNSPLHF.